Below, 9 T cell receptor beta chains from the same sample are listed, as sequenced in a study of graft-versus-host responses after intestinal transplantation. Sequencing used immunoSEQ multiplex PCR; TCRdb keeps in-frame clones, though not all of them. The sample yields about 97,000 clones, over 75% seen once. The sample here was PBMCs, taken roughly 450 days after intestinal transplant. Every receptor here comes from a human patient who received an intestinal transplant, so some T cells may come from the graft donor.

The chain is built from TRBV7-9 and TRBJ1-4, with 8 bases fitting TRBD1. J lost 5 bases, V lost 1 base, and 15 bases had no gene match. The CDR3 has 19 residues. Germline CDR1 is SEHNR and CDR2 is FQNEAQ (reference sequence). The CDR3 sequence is CASSLVAGQVFPGNEKLFF. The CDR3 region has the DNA TGTGCCAGCAGCTTAGTAGCGGGACAGGTGTTCCCCGGCAATGAAAAACTGTTTTTT.

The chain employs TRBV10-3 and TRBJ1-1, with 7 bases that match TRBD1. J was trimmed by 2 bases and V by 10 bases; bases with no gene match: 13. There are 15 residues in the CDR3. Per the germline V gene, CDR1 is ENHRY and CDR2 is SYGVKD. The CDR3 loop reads CATGGLGKDNTEAFF. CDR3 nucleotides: TGTGCCACAGGGGGGCTGGGGAAGGACAACACTGAAGCTTTCTTT.

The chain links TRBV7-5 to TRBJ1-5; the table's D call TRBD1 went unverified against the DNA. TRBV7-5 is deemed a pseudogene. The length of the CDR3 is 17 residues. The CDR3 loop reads CASSLTTGTGINQPQHF. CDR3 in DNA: TGTGCCAGCAGCCTGACCACCGGGACAGGGATCAATCAGCCCCAGCATTTT.

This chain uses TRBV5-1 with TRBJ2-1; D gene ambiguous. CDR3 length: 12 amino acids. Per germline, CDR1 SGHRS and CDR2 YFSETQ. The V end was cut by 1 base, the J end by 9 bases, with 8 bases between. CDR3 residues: CASSLYWPEQFF. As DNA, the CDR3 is TGCGCCAGCAGCTTGTACTGGCCTGAGCAGTTCTTC.

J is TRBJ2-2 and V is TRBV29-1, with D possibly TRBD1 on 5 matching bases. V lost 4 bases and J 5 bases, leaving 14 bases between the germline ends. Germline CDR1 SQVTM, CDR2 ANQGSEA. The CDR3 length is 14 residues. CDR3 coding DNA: TGCAGCGTTGGGGGCATCTCGGAAACCGGGGAGCTGTTTTTT. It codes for CSVGGISETGELFF.

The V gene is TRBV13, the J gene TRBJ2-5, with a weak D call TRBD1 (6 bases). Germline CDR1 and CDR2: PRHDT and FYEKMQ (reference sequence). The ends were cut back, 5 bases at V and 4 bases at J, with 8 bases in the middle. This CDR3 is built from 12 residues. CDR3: CASSADRETQYF. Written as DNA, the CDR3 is TGTGCCAGCAGCGCGGACAGAGAGACCCAGTACTTC.

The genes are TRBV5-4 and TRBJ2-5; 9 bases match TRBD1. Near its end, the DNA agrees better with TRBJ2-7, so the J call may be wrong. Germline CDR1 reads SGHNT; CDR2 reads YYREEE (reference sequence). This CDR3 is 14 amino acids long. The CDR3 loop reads CASSFGTGSYEQYF. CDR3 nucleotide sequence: TGTGCCAGCAGCTTTGGGACAGGGTCCTACGAGCAGTACTTC.

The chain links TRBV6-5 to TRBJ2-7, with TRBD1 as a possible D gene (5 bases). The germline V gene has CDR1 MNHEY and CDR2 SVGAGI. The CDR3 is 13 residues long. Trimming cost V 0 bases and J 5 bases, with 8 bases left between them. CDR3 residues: CASSYSKGDEQYF. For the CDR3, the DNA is TGTGCCAGCAGTTACTCCAAAGGGGACGAGCAGTACTTC.

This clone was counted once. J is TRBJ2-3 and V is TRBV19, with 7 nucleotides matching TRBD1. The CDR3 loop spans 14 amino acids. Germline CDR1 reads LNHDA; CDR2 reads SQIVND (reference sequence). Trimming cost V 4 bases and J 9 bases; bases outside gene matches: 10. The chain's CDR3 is CASSTTTGWGTQYF. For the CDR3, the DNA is TGTGCCAGTAGTACTACGACAGGGTGGGGAACGCAGTATTTT.